This T cell receptor (beta chain) stems from a study of blood T cell repertoires in COVID-19. Study as a whole: The samples span acute and convalescent COVID-19 from the United States, Italy and Spain. PBMCs, B-cell-depleted T cells, or T cells were the source of the cDNA or gDNA that made up the material.

The CDR3 consists of 16 residues. Germline CDR1 is MNHEY and CDR2 is SMNVEV (reference sequence). Losses at the gene ends were 6 bases for V and 2 bases for J; bases not matched to a gene: 9. In the authors' methods: For nucleated cells, counts were estimated from reference gene primer amplification. Assay used: immunoSEQ multiplex PCR; TCRdb lists only in-frame clones, some missing. V and J calls and clone size are those listed in that table; D and trimming were worked out from the DNA. The sample has about 270,000 clones; more than 85% are singletons. Patients from Seattle were sampled longitudinally, starting during active infection. This clone was counted a single time.

This TCR was recovered from a young adult with COVID-19, enrolled during active disease. The chain employs TRBV27 and TRBJ2-4, with TRBD1 identical over 8 bases. Sequenced input: peripheral blood. The CDR3 sequence: CASRRTGSMTKNIQYF. CDR3 nucleotide sequence: TGTGCCAGCAGAAGGACAGGGAGTATGACCAAAAACATTCAGTACTTC.